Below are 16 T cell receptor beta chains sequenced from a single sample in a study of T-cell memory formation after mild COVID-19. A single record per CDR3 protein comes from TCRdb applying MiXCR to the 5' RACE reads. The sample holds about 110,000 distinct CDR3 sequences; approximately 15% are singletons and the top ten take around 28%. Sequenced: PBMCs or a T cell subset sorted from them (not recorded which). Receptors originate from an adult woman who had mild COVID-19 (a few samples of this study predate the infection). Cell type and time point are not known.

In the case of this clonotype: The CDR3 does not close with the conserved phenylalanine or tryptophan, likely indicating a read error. The DNA of the CDR3 is TGTGCCAGCAGTTTAAGTGCTTCTTACGAGCAGTACTTA. This codes for CASSLSASYEQYL. The genes are TRBV12-3 or TRBV12-4 and TRBJ2-7, with no clear D. The CDR3 totals 13 residues. Between the trimmed V and J ends, which lost 2 bases and 4 bases, there was a span of 9 bases.

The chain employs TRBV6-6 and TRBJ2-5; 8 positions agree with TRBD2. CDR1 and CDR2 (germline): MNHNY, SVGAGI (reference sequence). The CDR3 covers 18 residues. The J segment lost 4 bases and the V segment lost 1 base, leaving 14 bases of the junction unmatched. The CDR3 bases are TGTGCCAGCAGTTACTTGTCGTTAGCGGGGCCCCTAGGAGAGACCCAGTACTTC. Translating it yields CASSYLSLAGPLGETQYF.

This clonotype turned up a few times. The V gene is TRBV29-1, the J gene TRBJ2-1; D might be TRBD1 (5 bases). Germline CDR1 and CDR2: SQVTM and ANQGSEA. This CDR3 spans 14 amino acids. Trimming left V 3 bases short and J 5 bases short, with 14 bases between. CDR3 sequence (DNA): TGCAGCGTTGACCGGACGGACACTGACAATGAGCAGTTCTTC. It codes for CSVDRTDTDNEQFF.

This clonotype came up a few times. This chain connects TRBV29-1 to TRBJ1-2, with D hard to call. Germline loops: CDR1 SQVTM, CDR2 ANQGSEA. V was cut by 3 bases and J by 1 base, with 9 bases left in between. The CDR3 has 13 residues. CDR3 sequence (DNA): TGCAGCGTTGACTCTACCGGTAACTATGGCTACACCTTC. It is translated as CSVDSTGNYGYTF.

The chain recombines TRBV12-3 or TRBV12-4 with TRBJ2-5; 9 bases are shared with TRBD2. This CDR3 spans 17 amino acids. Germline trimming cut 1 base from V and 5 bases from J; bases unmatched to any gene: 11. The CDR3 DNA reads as TGTGCCAGCAGTTTAGTTCTAGCGGGGACGGGCGTGGAGACCCAGTACTTC. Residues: CASSLVLAGTGVETQYF.

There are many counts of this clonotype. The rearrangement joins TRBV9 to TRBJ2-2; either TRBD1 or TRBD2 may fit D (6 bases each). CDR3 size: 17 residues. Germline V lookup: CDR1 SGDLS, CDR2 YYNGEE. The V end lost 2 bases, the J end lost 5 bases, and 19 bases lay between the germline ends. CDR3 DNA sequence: TGTGCCAGCAGCGTCGCCCCTGAGGGGGGAGTAACCGGGGAGCTGTTTTTT. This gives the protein CASSVAPEGGVTGELFF.

CDR3 DNA: TGTGCCAGCAGCCCCCGGGACGGGGCCTCATACAATGAGCAGTTCTTC. The encoded protein is CASSPRDGASYNEQFF. V usage is TRBV7-9 and J usage is TRBJ2-1; perhaps D is TRBD1 or TRBD2 (5 bases each). CDR3 length: 16 amino acids. V lost 5 bases to trimming and J lost 4 bases, with 18 bases between them. The V gene's germline CDR1 is SEHNR and CDR2 FQNEAQ (reference sequence).

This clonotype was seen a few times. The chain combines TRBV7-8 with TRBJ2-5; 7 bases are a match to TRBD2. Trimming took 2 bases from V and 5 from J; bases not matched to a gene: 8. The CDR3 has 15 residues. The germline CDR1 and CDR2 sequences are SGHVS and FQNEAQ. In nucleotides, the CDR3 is TGTGCCAGCAGCTTACGGGCGGGAGAGCAGGAGACCCAGTACTTC. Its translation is CASSLRAGEQETQYF.

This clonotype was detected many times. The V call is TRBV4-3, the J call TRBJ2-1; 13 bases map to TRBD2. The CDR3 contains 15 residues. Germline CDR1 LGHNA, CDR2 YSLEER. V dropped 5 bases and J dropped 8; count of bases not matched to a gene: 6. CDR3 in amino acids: CASSSRTSGSDEQFF. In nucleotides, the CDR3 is TGCGCCAGCAGCTCTCGGACTAGCGGGAGCGATGAGCAGTTCTTC.

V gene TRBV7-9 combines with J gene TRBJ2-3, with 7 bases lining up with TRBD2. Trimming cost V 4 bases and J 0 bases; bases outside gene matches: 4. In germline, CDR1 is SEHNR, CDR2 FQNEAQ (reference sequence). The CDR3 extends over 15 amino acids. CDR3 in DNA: TGTGCCAGCAGCTCCAGCGGGACTAGCACAGATACGCAGTATTTT. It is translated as CASSSSGTSTDTQYF.

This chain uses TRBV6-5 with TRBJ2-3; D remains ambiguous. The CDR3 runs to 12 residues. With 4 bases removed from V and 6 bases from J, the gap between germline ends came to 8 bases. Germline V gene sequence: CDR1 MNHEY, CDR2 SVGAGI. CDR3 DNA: TGTGCCAGCAGTTCGACCGGGGATACGCAGTATTTT. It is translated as CASSSTGDTQYF.

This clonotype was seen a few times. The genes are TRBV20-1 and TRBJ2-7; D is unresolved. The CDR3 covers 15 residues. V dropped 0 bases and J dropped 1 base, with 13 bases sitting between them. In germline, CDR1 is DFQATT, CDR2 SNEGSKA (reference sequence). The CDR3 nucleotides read TGCAGTGCTAGAGATACCCGGACGGCTTCCTACGAGCAGTACTTC. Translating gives CSARDTRTASYEQYF.

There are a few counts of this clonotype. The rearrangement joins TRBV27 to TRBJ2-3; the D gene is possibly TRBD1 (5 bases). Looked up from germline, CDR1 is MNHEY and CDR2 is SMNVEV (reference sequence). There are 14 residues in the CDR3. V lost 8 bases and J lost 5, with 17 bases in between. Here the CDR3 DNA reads TGTGCCAGCTGGGATCAGGGCCCGTTAGATACGCAGTATTTT. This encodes CASWDQGPLDTQYF.

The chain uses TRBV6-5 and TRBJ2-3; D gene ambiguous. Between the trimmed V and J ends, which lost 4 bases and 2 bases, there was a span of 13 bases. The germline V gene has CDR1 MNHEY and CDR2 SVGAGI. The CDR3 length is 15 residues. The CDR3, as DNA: TGTGCCAGCAGTTCGGAAGGGCGACTCACAGATACGCAGTATTTT. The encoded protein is CASSSEGRLTDTQYF.

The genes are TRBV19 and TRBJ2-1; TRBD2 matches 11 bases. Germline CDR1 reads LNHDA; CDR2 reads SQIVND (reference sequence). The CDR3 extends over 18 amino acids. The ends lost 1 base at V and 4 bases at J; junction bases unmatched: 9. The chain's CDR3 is CASSIGLAGPLAYNEQFF. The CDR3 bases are TGTGCCAGTAGTATAGGACTAGCGGGACCTCTGGCTTACAATGAGCAGTTCTTC.

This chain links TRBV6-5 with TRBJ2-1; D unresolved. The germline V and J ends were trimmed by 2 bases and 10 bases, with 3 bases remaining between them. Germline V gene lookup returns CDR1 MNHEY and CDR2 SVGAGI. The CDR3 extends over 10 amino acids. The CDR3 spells CASSYPEQFF. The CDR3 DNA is TGTGCCAGCAGTTACCCAGAGCAGTTCTTC.